This note documents a single T cell receptor beta chain sequence. The antigen remains undetermined. This specimen belongs to a study of OX40 agonist ivuxolimab in advanced cancers. Whole-study results and caveats: Antigen specificity was not determined for the expanded peripheral T cells.

The protocol was immunoSEQ multiplex PCR, while the TCRdb copy is restricted to in-frame clones and leaves out a portion. Of tens of thousands of clones listed, 90% to 95% are singletons. V was pared by 7 bases and J by 4 bases, with 5 bases of the junction left unmatched. This CDR3 contains 14 residues. Per germline, CDR1 MNHEY and CDR2 SMNVEV (reference sequence). The sample here was CD4+ or CD8+ T cells sorted from blood, taken in a trial of the OX40 agonist ivuxolimab. This receptor was taken from an adult with an advanced solid tumor such as melanoma, head and neck, liver or kidney cancer. The chain links TRBV27 to TRBJ2-2, with 8 bases identical to TRBD1. This chain's CDR3 is CASNQGAATGELFF. CDR3 bases: TGTGCCAGCAACCAGGGGGCCGCCACCGGGGAGCTGTTTTTT.